Listed here is a single T cell receptor beta chain. Its antigen remains unknown. This CDR3 has 20 residues. Germline CDR1 reads LGHNA; CDR2 reads YNFKEQ. Trimming left V 4 bases short and J 2 bases short, with 24 bases between. A single record per CDR3 protein comes from TCRdb applying MiXCR to the 5' RACE reads. Of 170,000 or so distinct CDR3 sequences listed, 5.5% to 8% were seen once; the top ten hold less than 3.5%. The entry originates in a study of T cells after yellow fever vaccination. General study findings and limits: A limited proportion of clonotypes was detected within both the CD4 and CD8 compartments.

This chain uses TRBV4-2 with TRBJ1-6, with D hard to call. This material consisted of CD4+ T cells sorted from PBMCs, taken on the day of the first yellow fever vaccination. This TCR came from a man aged 18 to 29 who received the YFV17D yellow fever vaccine. CDR3: CASSRPVSPDPGTYNSPLHF. The DNA of the CDR3 is TGTGCCAGCAGCCGACCCGTTAGCCCCGACCCGGGTACCTATAATTCACCCCTCCACTTT.